These T cell receptor beta chains were read from a single sample in a study of shared clonotypes between healthy human individuals. This table comes from immunoSEQ multiplex PCR, and its TCRdb copy is limited to in-frame clones, with some not included. Among fewer than 1 million clones, about 96% were seen once, and the ten largest hold about 0.25%. Sequenced input: naive CD8+ T cells sorted from blood. These receptors were taken from a man aged 30 to 39 in good health. Each CDR3 is given with its conserved first and last residue. The order of the fields is CDR3 protein, CDR3 DNA, D gene, clone size, V gene, J gene. A D gene is named only where the DNA matches it firmly. Size is stated for part of the rows, as once, few or many counts, or as a class when the clone is expanded.

CASTTSGRVEQFF	TGTGCCAGCACTACTAGCGGGAGGGTTGAGCAGTTCTTC	TRBD2	once	TRBV27	TRBJ2-1
CASSEAGDRGSYNEQFF	TGTGCCAGCAGTGAAGCAGGCGACAGGGGGTCCTACAATGAGCAGTTCTTC	TRBD1	-	TRBV6-1	TRBJ2-1
CASSSWDSYNEQFF	TGTGCCAGCAGCTCCTGGGACTCCTACAATGAGCAGTTCTTC	-	-	TRBV7-9	TRBJ2-1
CASSESIRLTNTGELFF	TGCGCCAGCAGTGAGTCAATCCGGCTAACGAACACCGGGGAGCTGTTTTTT	-	-	TRBV10-2	TRBJ2-2
CASSQDIRPPDSEAFF	TGCGCCAGCAGCCAAGATATAAGACCGCCGGACAGTGAAGCTTTCTTT	-	-	TRBV4-1	TRBJ1-1
CASSVRDIYYEQYF	TGTGCCAGCAGCGTCCGGGACATCTACTACGAGCAGTACTTC	-	-	TRBV5-6	TRBJ2-7
CASRAGTHEQYF	TGTGCCAGCAGGGCCGGGACACATGAGCAGTACTTC	-	-	TRBV5-6	TRBJ2-7
CASSLGTGAGNGYTF	TGTGCCAGCAGTTTAGGGACAGGGGCGGGAAATGGCTACACCTTC	TRBD1	-	TRBV28	TRBJ1-2
CASSFGDGYTF	TGTGCCAGCAGCTTCGGAGATGGCTACACCTTC	-	once	TRBV5-4	TRBJ1-2
CASSGRTNEQYF	TGTGCCAGCAGTGGCCGGACTAACGAGCAGTACTTC	-	-	TRBV2	TRBJ2-7
CASCRGRRETQYF	TGTGCCAGCTGCAGGGGGCGCAGGGAGACCCAGTACTTC	TRBD1	-	TRBV7-8	TRBJ2-5
CSAVTGTFYNEQFF	TGCAGCGCCGTCACAGGGACCTTCTACAATGAGCAGTTCTTC	-	-	TRBV29-1	TRBJ2-1
CASSQDMGNTGELFF	TGCGCCAGCAGCCAAGATATGGGGAACACCGGGGAGCTGTTTTTT	-	-	TRBV4-1	TRBJ2-2
CASSDSKRYTGRNTEAFF	TGTGCCAGCAGTGACTCGAAGAGGTATACAGGACGAAACACTGAAGCTTTCTTT	-	-	TRBV6-4	TRBJ1-1
CASSPGTSGRAHNEQFF	TGTGCCAGCAGTCCCGGGACTAGCGGGAGGGCCCACAATGAGCAGTTCTTC	TRBD2	-	TRBV7-9	TRBJ2-1
CASSPGGDREGSGPEAFF	TGTGCCAGCAGTCCCGGTGGGGACAGGGAAGGGTCGGGCCCTGAAGCTTTCTTT	TRBD1	-	TRBV28	TRBJ1-1
CASSRGADTQYF	TGTGCCAGCAGCCGGGGGGCAGATACGCAGTATTTT	TRBD2	-	TRBV11-2	TRBJ2-3
CASSYLAGDTDTQYF	TGTGCCAGCAGTTATCTAGCGGGGGACACAGATACGCAGTATTTT	TRBD2	once	TRBV28	TRBJ2-3